These T cell receptor beta chains were read from a single sample in a study of T cell responses to AZD1222 COVID-19 vaccine. Using immunoSEQ multiplex PCR, the repertoire was profiled, and TCRdb retains in-frame clones only, with some absent. Of some 150,000 clones in the sample, about 86% were seen once. This material consisted of peripheral blood, taken 28 days after the second AZD1222 dose. These TCRs come from an adult who received the AZD1222 COVID-19 vaccine. Both conserved end residues are part of each CDR3. A D gene is named only where the DNA matches it firmly. Clone size appears in some rows only: once, few, many, or a class for an expanded clone.

d_gene | j_gene | v_gene | abundance | CDR3aa | CDR3nt
TRBD1 | TRBJ2-1 | TRBV30 | . | CAWGDRGNEQFF | TGTGCCTGGGGGGACAGGGGAAATGAGCAGTTCTTC
. | TRBJ1-2 | TRBV10-2 | once | CASSPGVAYGYTF | TGCGCCAGCAGTCCAGGGGTCGCCTATGGCTACACCTTC
. | TRBJ1-5 | TRBV7-2 | . | CASSLAPAGVSNQPQHF | TGTGCCAGCAGCTTAGCCCCAGCCGGGGTTAGCAATCAGCCCCAGCATTTT
. | TRBJ2-3 | TRBV19 | . | CASSSGGVGADTQYF | TGTGCCAGTAGTTCGGGGGGCGTCGGAGCAGATACGCAGTATTTT
. | TRBJ2-5 | TRBV5-1 | . | CASSLSTHSQETQYF | TGCGCCAGCAGCTTAAGTACACACTCCCAAGAGACCCAGTACTTC
. | TRBJ1-1 | TRBV18 | . | CASSPPQRTEAFF | TGTGCCAGCTCACCACCTCAGAGAACTGAAGCTTTCTTT
TRBD1 | TRBJ2-7 | TRBV7-2 | . | CASSSRDRGYEQYF | TGTGCCAGCAGCTCCCGGGACAGGGGTTACGAGCAGTACTTC
TRBD1 | TRBJ2-7 | TRBV27 | once | CASSFLLRGRFYEQYF | TGTGCCAGCAGTTTTTTACTCAGGGGGCGCTTCTACGAGCAGTACTTC
. | TRBJ2-5 | TRBV2 | . | CASSERTVQETQYF | TGTGCCAGCAGTGAAAGGACAGTCCAAGAGACCCAGTACTTC
TRBD1 | TRBJ2-1 | TRBV12-5 | . | CASGPGQGTYNEQFF | TGTGCTAGTGGCCCGGGACAGGGCACCTACAATGAGCAGTTCTTC
TRBD1 | TRBJ1-2 | TRBV19 | . | CASTPTGGKINNYGYTF | TGTGCCAGTACCCCGACAGGGGGTAAGATCAATAACTATGGCTACACCTTC
. | TRBJ1-3 | TRBV19 | . | CASSPAGGTIYF | TGTGCCAGTAGTCCCGCCGGGGGGACCATATATTTT
. | TRBJ2-1 | TRBV18 | . | CASSWEGDEQFF | TGTGCCAGCTCATGGGAGGGGGATGAGCAGTTCTTC
. | TRBJ1-1 | TRBV15 | . | CATARQMNTEAFF | TGTGCCACCGCGAGACAGATGAACACTGAAGCTTTCTTT
. | TRBJ1-6 | TRBV2 | . | CASGLSSNNSPLHF | TGTGCCAGCGGCTTAAGTAGTAATAATTCACCCCTCCACTTT
TRBD2 | TRBJ2-5 | TRBV7-2 | once | CASSLASGAETQYF | TGTGCCAGCAGCTTAGCTAGCGGGGCGGAGACCCAGTACTTC
TRBD2 | TRBJ2-7 | TRBV12-3/TRBV12-4 | . | CASSSTSGWEQYF | TGTGCCAGCAGTTCGACTAGCGGGTGGGAACAGTACTTC
TRBD2 | TRBJ2-1 | TRBV11-3 | . | CASSLGQGLADEQFF | TGTGCCAGCAGCTTAGGCCAGGGACTAGCAGATGAGCAGTTCTTC
. | TRBJ2-7 | TRBV11-2 | once | CASSLDERRLEQYF | TGTGCCAGCAGCTTAGATGAGAGGCGACTCGAGCAGTACTTC
. | TRBJ1-1 | TRBV10-2 | . | CASSDQGRGLMNTEAFF | TGCGCCAGCAGTGACCAGGGAAGGGGGTTAATGAACACTGAAGCTTTCTTT
. | TRBJ2-1 | TRBV4-2 | . | CASSQDLQSYNEQFF | TGTGCCAGCAGCCAAGATCTCCAGTCCTACAATGAGCAGTTCTTC
. | TRBJ2-3 | TRBV7-9 | . | CASTAGLGGTDTQYF | TGTGCCAGCACCGCGGGGCTAGGAGGCACAGATACGCAGTATTTT
. | TRBJ2-1 | TRBV19 | . | CATLESSNSYNEQFF | TGTGCCACTTTAGAGTCTAGCAACTCCTACAATGAGCAGTTCTTC
. | TRBJ1-2 | TRBV6-5 | few | CASSYLPGGGNYGYTF | TGTGCCAGCAGTTATCTGCCGGGAGGAGGGAACTATGGCTACACCTTC
. | TRBJ2-3 | TRBV7-2 | . | CASSFGTPHTDTQYF | TGTGCCAGCAGCTTTGGGACTCCGCACACAGATACGCAGTATTTT
. | TRBJ1-4 | TRBV19 | . | CASSRERNEKLFF | TGTGCCAGTAGTAGGGAAAGGAATGAAAAACTGTTTTTT
TRBD1 | TRBJ1-2 | TRBV3-1/TRBV3-2 | . | CASNQGQGGSYTF | TGTGCCAGCAACCAAGGACAGGGGGGGAGCTACACCTTC
. | TRBJ2-5 | TRBV7-8 | . | CASRARFQETQYF | TGTGCCAGCCGGGCCAGGTTCCAAGAGACCCAGTACTTC
. | TRBJ1-1 | TRBV9 | . | CASSINEGNTEAFF | TGTGCCAGCAGCATAAACGAGGGGAACACTGAAGCTTTCTTT
. | TRBJ1-4 | TRBV7-9 | . | CASSFGEANEKLFF | TGTGCCAGCAGCTTTGGGGAGGCTAATGAAAAACTGTTTTTT
. | TRBJ2-1 | TRBV19 | . | CASSIGRSSYNEQFF | TGTGCCAGTAGTATAGGGAGGTCCTCCTACAATGAGCAGTTCTTC
. | TRBJ1-2 | TRBV16 | . | CASSQSTVELYGYTF | TGTGCCAGCAGCCAATCCACAGTGGAGCTCTATGGCTACACCTTC
TRBD1 | TRBJ2-5 | TRBV6-9 | . | CASSYLSPGQGPQETQYF | TGTGCCAGCAGTTACCTAAGCCCGGGACAGGGGCCTCAAGAGACCCAGTACTTC
TRBD1 | TRBJ2-1 | TRBV11-2 | . | CASSLTGQERDEQFF | TGTGCCAGCAGCTTGACGGGACAGGAAAGGGATGAGCAGTTCTTC
. | TRBJ1-5 | TRBV12-3/TRBV12-4 | . | CASSSVGVQPQHF | TGTGCCAGCAGTAGTGTTGGGGTACAGCCCCAGCATTTT
TRBD2 | TRBJ2-1 | TRBV30 | . | CAWSVSLAGYNEQFF | TGTGCCTGGAGTGTAAGCCTAGCGGGTTACAATGAGCAGTTCTTC
TRBD1 | TRBJ2-1 | TRBV27 | . | CASSWGTGVDEQFF | TGTGCCAGCAGTTGGGGGACAGGGGTAGATGAGCAGTTCTTC
TRBD1 | TRBJ1-1 | TRBV5-5 | . | CASSRTGSMTEAFF | TGTGCCAGCAGCCGGACAGGGAGTATGACTGAAGCTTTCTTT
. | TRBJ1-1 | TRBV9 | . | CASSVDGGGDTEAFF | TGTGCCAGCAGCGTAGATGGAGGGGGGGACACTGAAGCTTTCTTT
. | TRBJ2-1 | TRBV6-5 | . | CASSYASQAVEQFF | TGTGCCAGCAGTTATGCGTCACAAGCGGTAGAGCAGTTCTTC
TRBD1 | TRBJ2-7 | TRBV5-1 | . | CASSFGTGFPYEQYF | TGCGCCAGCAGCTTCGGGACAGGGTTCCCCTACGAGCAGTACTTC
. | TRBJ1-1 | TRBV3-1/TRBV3-2 | . | CASSQGAAYEAFF | TGTGCCAGCAGCCAAGGGGCAGCCTATGAAGCTTTCTTT
. | TRBJ1-3 | TRBV11-2 | few | CASSLFGGSGNTIYF | TGTGCCAGCAGCTTATTTGGGGGTTCTGGAAACACCATATATTTT
. | TRBJ2-3 | TRBV2 | . | CASTRNGGLEDTQYF | TGTGCCAGCACCCGAAACGGTGGGTTGGAAGATACGCAGTATTTT
TRBD2 | TRBJ2-1 | TRBV5-1 | . | CASRAVGGNNEQFF | TGCGCCAGCAGAGCTGTCGGGGGGAACAATGAGCAGTTCTTC
. | TRBJ2-1 | TRBV5-1 | . | CASSPISQGYNEQFF | TGCGCCAGCAGCCCGATTTCCCAGGGTTACAATGAGCAGTTCTTC